Listed below are T cell receptor beta chains from one sample, sequenced in a study of somatic mutations in cytotoxic T cells in rheumatoid arthritis. The protocol was immunoSEQ multiplex PCR, while the TCRdb copy is restricted to in-frame clones and leaves out a portion. The sample holds more than 8,000 clones, under 85% seen once. Sequenced: CD8+ T cells sorted from blood. The receptors originated from a man aged 50 or older in good health. Both conserved end residues are part of each CDR3. D genes are given only for firm matches. Clone size is given for some rows only: seen once, a few or many times, or a class if the clone is expanded.

j_call v_call clone_size d_call cdr3_nt cdr3_aa
TRBJ2-1 TRBV19 - - TGTGCCAGTAGTATTAGTTTGGAGAATGAGCAGTTCTTC CASSISLENEQFF
TRBJ2-4 TRBV12-2 - - TGTGCAAGTCGCTTACCTAGCGGGGAGAAAAACATTCAGTACTTC CASRLPSGEKNIQYF
TRBJ2-2 TRBV9 - - TGTGCCAGCAGCGTGGGCAACGGGGAGCTGTTTTTT CASSVGNGELFF
TRBJ2-7 TRBV5-4 - TRBD1 TGTGCCAGCAGCCTCGAGACAGGGATCTCCTACGAGCAGTACTTC CASSLETGISYEQYF
TRBJ2-1 TRBV27 - TRBD2 TGTGCCAGCAGTTTATCAGTGTTAGCGGGAGCCGGAAATGAGCAGTTCTTC CASSLSVLAGAGNEQFF
TRBJ2-5 TRBV7-6 - TRBD2 TGTGCCAGCAGCTTAGGGGTAGCGGGAGGGTTCGAGACCCAGTACTTC CASSLGVAGGFETQYF
TRBJ2-4 TRBV7-2 few TRBD2 TGTGCCAGCAGCTTAAGAATAGCGGGAGGGCCTGGTAACATTCAGTACTTC CASSLRIAGGPGNIQYF
TRBJ1-1 TRBV7-9 - TRBD1 TGTGCCAGCATGAGGACAGGGCAAAACACTGAAGCTTTCTTT CASMRTGQNTEAFF
TRBJ2-1 TRBV9 once TRBD2 TGTGCCAGCACCGTGACTAGCGGGAGTGGCAATGAGCAGTTCTTC CASTVTSGSGNEQFF
TRBJ2-1 TRBV9 - TRBD2 TGTGCCAGCAGCGTAGTGGGGGGAGGGCGTGAGCAGTTCTTC CASSVVGGGREQFF
TRBJ2-7 TRBV6-1 - TRBD1 TGTGCCAGCAGTGGGGACAGGATGGACTACGGGCAGTACTTC CASSGDRMDYGQYF
TRBJ2-1 TRBV9 few - TGTGCCAGCAGCGCCCCCATCTCAGGGCCCAATGAGCAGTTCTTC CASSAPISGPNEQFF
TRBJ2-2 TRBV7-8 few TRBD1 TGTGCCAGCAGAGACAGGGGGCAGGTCACCGGGGAGCTGTTTTTT CASRDRGQVTGELFF
TRBJ1-1 TRBV5-1 - - TGCGCCAGCAGCTTGGGGGCGAATACCCCCCGGACTGAAGCTTTCTTT CASSLGANTPRTEAFF
TRBJ2-7 TRBV7-8 - - TGTGCCAGCAGCTTCGACACAAAGCCCTACGAGCAGTACTTC CASSFDTKPYEQYF
TRBJ2-7 TRBV7-2 once - TGTGCCAGCAGCTTTAACTTGAACCCCTCCTACGAGCAGTACTTC CASSFNLNPSYEQYF
TRBJ2-7 TRBV27 - TRBD1 TGTGCCAGCAGGGGGACAGGGGTCGAGCAGTACTTC CASRGTGVEQYF
TRBJ2-3 TRBV27 - - TGTGCCAGCAGTTTATTCCCCGTTGTGGATACGCAGTATTTT CASSLFPVVDTQYF
TRBJ2-7 TRBV6-6 - TRBD2 TGTGCCAGTCGGATGGGGGGGGGCTACGAGCAGTACTTC CASRMGGGYEQYF
TRBJ1-4 TRBV5-1 - - TGCGCCAGCAGCCCTCGAGGTGAAAAACTGTTTTTT CASSPRGEKLFF
TRBJ2-3 TRBV2 - TRBD2 TGTGCCAGCAGTGAGCCTGAGGGACTAGCGGGGGGTCATCCCCAGTATTTT CASSEPEGLAGGHPQYF
TRBJ2-7 TRBV4-1 - TRBD2 TGTGCCAGCAGCCTTGGACTAGGAGCCTACGAGCAGTACTTC CASSLGLGAYEQYF